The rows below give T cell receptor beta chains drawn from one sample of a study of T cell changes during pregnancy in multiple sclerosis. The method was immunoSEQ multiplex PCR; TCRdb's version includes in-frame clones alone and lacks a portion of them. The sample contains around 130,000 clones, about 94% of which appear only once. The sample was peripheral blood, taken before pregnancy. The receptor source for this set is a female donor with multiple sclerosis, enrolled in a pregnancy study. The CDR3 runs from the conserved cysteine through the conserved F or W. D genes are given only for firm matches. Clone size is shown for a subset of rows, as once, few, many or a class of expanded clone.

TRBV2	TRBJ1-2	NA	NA	CASSEARGGYGYTF	TGTGCCAGCAGTGAAGCGCGAGGGGGCTATGGCTACACCTTC
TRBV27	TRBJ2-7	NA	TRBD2	CASSPVAGAPYEQYF	TGTGCCAGCAGCCCCGTAGCGGGAGCGCCCTACGAGCAGTACTTC
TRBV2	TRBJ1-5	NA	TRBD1	CASKGAETGAPINQPQHF	TGTGCCAGCAAGGGTGCCGAGACAGGGGCACCCATCAATCAGCCCCAGCATTTT
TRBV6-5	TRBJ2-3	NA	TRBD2	CASHLAGGPTDTQYF	TGTGCCAGTCACCTAGCGGGAGGCCCTACAGATACGCAGTATTTT
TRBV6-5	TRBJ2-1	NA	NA	CASSSGLREQFF	TGTGCCAGCAGTTCGGGACTTCGTGAGCAGTTCTTC
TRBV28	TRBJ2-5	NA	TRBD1	CASSPPGGRETQYF	TGTGCCAGCAGCCCGCCAGGGGGCAGAGAGACCCAGTACTTC
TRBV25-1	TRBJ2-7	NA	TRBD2	CATGLAGGNEQYF	TGTGCCACAGGACTAGCGGGAGGGAACGAGCAGTACTTC
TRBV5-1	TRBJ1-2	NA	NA	CASSLVAGANYGYTF	TGCGCCAGCAGCTTGGTGGCGGGAGCTAACTATGGCTACACCTTC
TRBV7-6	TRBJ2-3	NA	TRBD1	CASSFLGDSRTDTQYF	TGTGCCAGCAGCTTTTTAGGGGACAGCAGAACAGATACGCAGTATTTT
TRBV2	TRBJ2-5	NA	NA	CASSWEASGETQYF	TGTGCCAGCAGTTGGGAGGCGAGTGGGGAGACCCAGTACTTC
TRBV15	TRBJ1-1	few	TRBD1	CATSRDLVQGVRDTEAFF	TGTGCCACCAGCAGAGATCTCGTACAGGGGGTGAGGGACACTGAAGCTTTCTTT